This T cell receptor beta chain was recovered during a study of T cell repertoires in cytomegalovirus infection. TCRdb passed the reads through MiXCR, listing each CDR3 protein once. The repertoire holds almost 300,000 distinct CDR3 sequences, with 8% to 10% as singletons. Regarding the study as a whole: Cumulative public TCR beta family frequency identified carriers of CMV plus the relevant HLA.

There are many counts of this clonotype. Its specificity is not known. The germline V gene has CDR1 MNHNS and CDR2 SASEGT. Trimming shortened V by 4 bases and J by 0 bases, and 16 bases separated the two germline ends. There are 17 residues in the CDR3. The material sequenced was PBMCs. This chain links TRBV6-1 with TRBJ2-1; D gene uncertain. The sequence was collected from a human donor in good health (CMV status not recorded). Some clones in this sample may be carry-over from other donors' samples. The CDR3 DNA reads TGTGCCAGCAGTGGACCGACCGGAGAGAGCTCCTACAATGAGCAGTTCTTC. Its translation: CASSGPTGESSYNEQFF.